These 10 T cell receptor beta chains came from one sample sequenced in a study of blood T cells in healthy people across ages. Combining a sample-barcoded 5' primer with a J-beta primer mix, a second PCR ran for roughly 7 to 12 cycles. TCRdb independently ran MiXCR on the 5' RACE reads; one entry per CDR3 protein. The data hold fewer than 900,000 distinct CDR3 sequences, with roughly 49% observed a single time. The sample consisted of blood. These receptor sequences come from a woman in her fifties or sixties in good health.

This clonotype was detected a few times. This sequence joins TRBV6-1 and TRBJ2-7; D is unresolved. Germline loops: CDR1 MNHNS, CDR2 SASEGT. The CDR3 runs to 13 residues. Trimming removed 4 bases at V and 3 bases at J, with 10 bases between. CDR3 in amino acids: CASSGGVDYEQYF. The CDR3 region has the DNA TGTGCCAGCAGTGGAGGAGTTGACTACGAGCAGTACTTC.

In its sample, this clonotype was seen a few times. The chain carries TRBV7-3 and TRBJ1-1; D perhaps matches TRBD1 (5 bases). The germline V gene has CDR1 SGHTA and CDR2 FQGTGA. CDR3 length: 14 amino acids. V lost 1 base to trimming and J lost 3 bases, with 9 bases between them. The CDR3: CASSLKGYDTEAFF. In DNA, the CDR3 is TGTGCCAGCAGCTTAAAGGGGTACGACACTGAAGCTTTCTTT.

This clonotype was seen only a few times. J is TRBJ2-5 and V is TRBV25-1; weak D call: TRBD1 (6 bases). The J call may be in error: the DNA end matches TRBJ2-7 better. CDR1 and CDR2 from the germline V gene are MGHDK and SYGVNS. This CDR3 comprises 14 residues. The CDR3 nucleotides read TGTGCCAGCAGTGCTGTCCAGGGGAGAGGCGAGCAGTACTTC. It is translated as CASSAVQGRGEQYF.

V gene TRBV20-1 combines with J gene TRBJ1-1; D gene unclear. The V gene's germline CDR1 is DFQATT and CDR2 SNEGSKA (reference sequence). The V end was cut by 5 bases, the J end by 1 base, with 14 bases between. The CDR3 contains 14 residues. The CDR3 bases are TGCAGTGCTCAGGAGGGTTCTGGGAACACTGAAGCTTTCTTT. The encoded protein is CSAQEGSGNTEAFF.

The gene calls are TRBV20-1 and TRBJ2-7; no reliable D call. The CDR3 loop spans 11 amino acids. In germline, CDR1 is DFQATT, CDR2 SNEGSKA (reference sequence). Trimming left V 6 bases short and J 4 bases short, with 10 bases between. In nucleotides, the CDR3 is TGCAGTGCCCCGGACCTTTACGAGCAGTACTTC. Translated: CSAPDLYEQYF.

This clonotype occurred a few times. The chain uses TRBV10-3 and TRBJ2-7; 10 nucleotides match TRBD2. The germline V gene encodes CDR1 ENHRY and CDR2 SYGVKD. The J segment lost 2 bases and the V segment lost 3 bases, leaving 4 bases of the junction unmatched. The CDR3 runs to 15 residues. The CDR3 reads CAISDGLAAAYEQYF. CDR3 DNA: TGTGCCATCAGTGACGGACTAGCGGCTGCCTACGAGCAGTACTTC.

The V gene is TRBV20-1, the J gene TRBJ2-1; TRBD1 matches 10 bases. Germline V lookup: CDR1 DFQATT, CDR2 SNEGSKA (reference sequence). CDR3 length: 15 amino acids. Losses at the gene ends were 0 bases for V and 7 bases for J; bases not matched to a gene: 6. In DNA, the CDR3 is TGCAGTGCTAGAGATCCTAGGGACAGGGGAAATGAGCAGTTCTTC. Translation: CSARDPRDRGNEQFF.

The chain carries TRBV7-2 and TRBJ2-1, with 10 nucleotides matching TRBD1. Germline values: CDR1 SGHTA, CDR2 FQGNSA. The CDR3 contains 15 residues. The V and J ends lost 1 base and 6 bases, in that order; junction bases with no gene match: 3. CDR3 in amino acids: CASSLGDRGGNEQFF. The CDR3, as DNA: TGTGCCAGCAGCTTAGGGGACAGGGGTGGCAATGAGCAGTTCTTC.

This clonotype has a count of ten or more. The gene calls are TRBV20-1 and TRBJ1-1; no definite D call. Between the trimmed V and J ends, which lost 0 bases and 0 bases, there was a span of 8 bases. Germline V gene data show CDR1 as DFQATT and CDR2 as SNEGSKA (reference sequence). This CDR3 is built from 14 residues. In nucleotides, the CDR3 is TGCAGTGCTAGAGATCCCATAATGAACACTGAAGCTTTCTTT. Its protein product is CSARDPIMNTEAFF.

In this sample, this clonotype turned up a few times. The rearrangement uses TRBV3-1 and TRBJ2-1; the match to TRBD2 covers 10 bases. Germline V gene data show CDR1 as LGHDT and CDR2 as YNNKEL (reference sequence). V was clipped by 3 bases and J by 12 bases; unmatched bases: 8. The CDR3 consists of 14 residues. The CDR3 DNA reads as TGTGCCAGCAGCCAGCTAAGCGGGAGGGGCGGGCAGTTCTTC. It is translated as CASSQLSGRGGQFF.